The 24 T cell receptor beta chains presented below share a single source sample, sequenced in a study of human T cells and chemical hapten exposure. TCRdb re-called the RACE reads with MiXCR, one entry per CDR3 protein. In the table there are fewer than 100,000 distinct CDR3 sequences, roughly 12% of which are singletons. The time point here: patch test 1, 2 weeks after DPC sensitization. Treatment in this sample: therapeutic diphenylcyclopropenone sensitization with weekly scalp DPC. The sequencing used whole blood, collected in connection with sensitization to the hapten diphenylcyclopropenone (DPC). The receptors originated from a woman between 40 and 55 years old with alopecia areata. Some clones in this sample may be carry-over from other donors' samples.

This chain joins TRBV7-9 and TRBJ1-1; TRBD1 might be the D (6 bases). This CDR3 region has 21 residues. Germline V lookup: CDR1 SEHNR, CDR2 FQNEAQ (reference sequence). V dropped 4 bases and J dropped 1 base, with 31 bases sitting between them. CDR3 sequence (DNA): TGTGCCAGCAGCTCCTCAGACCGGAGGTTAAAAAGGGGGGATCCGAACACTGAAGCTTTCTTT. Protein product: CASSSSDRRLKRGDPNTEAFF.

This clonotype turned up a few times. The junction shows a germline mismatch at one end, possibly a read error. V and J are TRBV9 and TRBJ1-5, with D perhaps matching TRBD1 (6 bases). Per the germline V gene, CDR1 is SGDLS and CDR2 is YYNGEE. The CDR3 has 22 amino acids. Here the CDR3 reads CASRVDSVETTDSPYSNQPQHF. The CDR3 DNA reads as TGTGCCAGCAGGGTAGATTCTGTTGAAACAACGGACAGTCCATATAGCAATCAGCCCCAGCATTTT.

The chain is built from TRBV18 and TRBJ1-2; 7 bases line up with TRBD1. The V gene's germline CDR1 is KGHSH and CDR2 LQKENI. Losses at the gene ends were 4 bases for V and 4 bases for J; bases not matched to a gene: 9. This CDR3 region has 15 residues. The DNA of the CDR3 is TGTGCCAGCTCACTCTACCCGGGACAGCCCTATGGCTACACCTTC. It is translated as CASSLYPGQPYGYTF.

This clonotype was recorded a few times. The CDR3 protein is CASSLAHSVNEQFF. The CDR3 DNA reads as TGCGCCAGCAGCTTGGCACATTCCGTCAATGAGCAGTTCTTC. This chain links TRBV5-1 with TRBJ2-1; no firm D call. Germline-derived CDR1 and CDR2 are SGHRS and YFSETQ. Between the trimmed V and J ends, which lost 0 bases and 6 bases, there was a span of 10 bases. The CDR3 extends over 14 amino acids.

This clonotype turned up a few times. The J gene is TRBJ1-6, the V gene TRBV12-3 or TRBV12-4; 8 bases are a match to TRBD1. J was trimmed by 7 bases and V by 6 bases; bases with no gene match: 11. This CDR3 has 16 amino acids. The CDR3 protein is CASSRTGSSPNSPLHF. CDR3 DNA: TGTGCCAGCAGCCGGACAGGGTCTTCCCCAAATTCACCCCTCCACTTT.

J is TRBJ2-5 and V is TRBV3-1; tentatively, D is TRBD2 (6 bases). Looked up from germline, CDR1 is LGHDT and CDR2 is YNNKEL (reference sequence). The CDR3 is 17 amino acids. Deletions cut 0 bases from V and 4 bases from J, with 18 bases between. DNA for the CDR3: TGTGCCAGCAGCCAAGATGTTCCGGGAGTACGCAGAGAGACCCAGTACTTC. Protein sequence: CASSQDVPGVRRETQYF.

This clonotype occurred a few times. The genes are TRBV7-2 and TRBJ2-1; 7 bases match TRBD2. CDR1 and CDR2 (germline): SGHTA, FQGNSA. CDR3 length equals 17 residues. J lost 0 bases, V lost 3 bases, and 8 bases had no gene match. The CDR3 DNA sequence: TGTGCCAGCAGCTTGGTCACGACTAGCCGCTCCTACAATGAGCAGTTCTTC. It specifies CASSLVTTSRSYNEQFF.

This clonotype was observed at least ten times. The chain links TRBV20-1 to TRBJ2-6, with D unresolved. CDR3 length equals 15 residues. Looked up from germline, CDR1 is DFQATT and CDR2 is SNEGSKA (reference sequence). Trimming stripped 3 bases from V and 0 bases from J, with 9 bases between. Written as DNA, the CDR3 is TGCAGTGCTAGGCCCCCGGGCTCTGGGGCCAACGTCCTGACTTTC. Amino acid sequence: CSARPPGSGANVLTF.

This clonotype was counted at least ten times. The rearrangement joins TRBV5-1 to TRBJ1-2; D is unresolved. Germline values: CDR1 SGHRS, CDR2 YFSETQ. V dropped 2 bases and J dropped 2 bases, with 7 bases sitting between them. The CDR3 has 13 residues. This chain's CDR3 is CASSFGQNYGYTF. The CDR3 DNA sequence: TGCGCCAGCAGCTTTGGGCAGAACTATGGCTACACCTTC.

The chain uses TRBV14 and TRBJ2-2; no reliable D call. The CDR3 covers 13 residues. The germline V and J ends were trimmed by 4 bases and 4 bases, with 7 bases remaining between them. In germline, CDR1 is SGHDN, CDR2 FVKESK. CDR3 sequence (DNA): TGTGCCAGCAGCCCGCAGCTCACCGGGGAGCTGTTTTTT. Amino acids: CASSPQLTGELFF.

This clonotype turned up a few times. The CDR3 DNA is TGTGCCAGCAGTATCTCGGGACTAGCGGGAGTGGATTGGAGGGGTGAGCAGTTCTTC. It is translated as CASSISGLAGVDWRGEQFF. V usage is TRBV6-2 or TRBV6-3 and J usage is TRBJ2-1, with TRBD2 matching 14 bases. This CDR3 comprises 19 residues. Per germline, CDR1 MNHEY and CDR2 SVGEGT. V shed 5 bases, J shed 9 bases, and the junction held 18 bases outside the gene matches.

There are many counts of this clonotype. The V call is TRBV11-2, the J call TRBJ2-3; D assignment may be TRBD1 or TRBD2 (5 bases each). CDR1 SGHAT and CDR2 FQNNGV come from the germline V gene. This CDR3 comprises 14 residues. Trimming left V 4 bases short and J 3 bases short, with 11 bases between. CDR3 DNA: TGTGCCAGCAGCTCCGGGACGTTTACAGATACGCAGTATTTT. Its protein product is CASSSGTFTDTQYF.

In its sample, this clonotype was seen a few times. This chain uses TRBV28 with TRBJ2-1, with D possibly TRBD2 on 6 matching bases. Trimming removed 5 bases at V and 7 bases at J, with 18 bases between. This CDR3 is 15 amino acids long. From germline, CDR1 is MDHEN and CDR2 SYDVKM. This CDR3 is CASSATSVVGNEQFF. Written as DNA, the CDR3 is TGTGCCAGCAGTGCGACTAGTGTGGTCGGGAATGAGCAGTTCTTC.

This clonotype was detected many times. The chain links TRBV7-6 to TRBJ1-1; D call uncertain. The germline CDR1 and CDR2 sequences are SGHVS and FNYEAQ. Trimming pared 6 bases from V and 4 bases from J, leaving 9 bases between. CDR3 length equals 12 residues. The CDR3 protein is CASRGSSTEAFF. CDR3 in DNA: TGTGCCAGCAGGGGCTCGAGCACTGAAGCTTTCTTT.

In this sample, this clonotype is medium-sized (0.01 to 0.1%). The chain has TRBV29-1 and TRBJ2-7; D tentatively fits TRBD1 or TRBD2 (7 bases each). The CDR3 spans 14 residues. Trimming left V 2 bases short and J 7 bases short, with 18 bases between. Germline CDR1 reads SQVTM; CDR2 reads ANQGSEA. The CDR3, as DNA: TGCAGCGTTGAAAGGGCCCAGGGGGGGAGTGAGCAGTACTTC. Translation gives CSVERAQGGSEQYF.

A few counts support this clonotype. J is TRBJ1-1 and V is TRBV7-8; no reliable D call. Per the germline V gene, CDR1 is SGHVS and CDR2 is FQNEAQ. The CDR3 is 13 residues long. V was pared by 1 base and J by 10 bases, with 13 bases between. CDR3 amino acids: CASSLDGNKRAFF. CDR3 DNA sequence: TGTGCCAGCAGCTTAGATGGCAATAAGAGAGCTTTCTTT.

This clonotype was found a few times. The chain employs TRBV5-5 and TRBJ2-1; possibly TRBD1 for D (6 bases). Germline CDR1 and CDR2: SGHKS and YYEKEE (reference sequence). There are 20 residues in the CDR3. V was pared by 4 bases and J by 5 bases, with 31 bases between. The CDR3 bases are TGTGCCAGCAGCCTGCCCCCTACCCCCGTGACAGGCCCCATAGACAATGAGCAGTTCTTC. Its translation is CASSLPPTPVTGPIDNEQFF. The full variable domain, completed using reference TRBV5-5 and TRBJ2-1, is DAGVTQSPTHLIKTRGQQVTLRCSPISGHKSVSWYQQVLGQGPQFIFQYYEKEERGRGNFPDRFSARQFPNYSSELNVNALLLGDSALYLCASSLPPTPVTGPIDNEQFFGPGTRLTVL.

The chain combines TRBV29-1 with TRBJ2-6; D remains unclear. The CDR3 has 16 amino acids. In germline, CDR1 is SQVTM, CDR2 ANQGSEA. Trimming shortened V by 0 bases and J by 1 base, and 10 bases separated the two germline ends. The DNA for the CDR3 is TGCAGCGTTGAAGAAGGAAGGCTTTCTGGGGCCAACGTCCTGACTTTC. Protein sequence: CSVEEGRLSGANVLTF. Together with reference TRBV29-1 and TRBJ2-6, the CDR3 gives the full variable domain: SAVISQKPSRDICQRGTSLTIQCQVDSQVTMMFWYRQQPGQSLTLIATANQGSEATYESGFVIDKFPISRPNLTFSTLTVSNMSPEDSSIYLCSVEEGRLSGANVLTFGAGSRLTVL.

The chain joins TRBV20-1 to TRBJ2-7, with D perhaps matching TRBD2 (6 bases). The germline V gene has CDR1 DFQATT and CDR2 SNEGSKA (reference sequence). The ends were cut back, 0 bases at V and 3 bases at J, with 9 bases in the middle. The CDR3 is 13 amino acids. The CDR3 here is CSARDDGSYEQYF. CDR3 DNA sequence: TGCAGTGCTAGAGATGACGGGAGCTACGAGCAGTACTTC.

This clonotype was seen only a few times. The chain carries TRBV3-1 and TRBJ1-1; perhaps TRBD1 as D (6 bases). V lost 4 bases, J lost 0 bases, and 9 bases lay in between. Looked up from germline, CDR1 is LGHDT and CDR2 is YNNKEL (reference sequence). The CDR3 totals 14 residues. The CDR3 sequence: CASSPGQLNTEAFF. CDR3 DNA: TGTGCCAGCAGCCCAGGACAGTTGAACACTGAAGCTTTCTTT.

In its sample, this clonotype was seen many times. The chain carries TRBV6-2 or TRBV6-3 and TRBJ1-5, with 8 bases identical to TRBD1. From germline, CDR1 is MNHEY and CDR2 SVGEGT. The CDR3 sequence is 13 residues long. V trimming: 8 bases; J trimming: 1 base; junction bases outside the gene matches: 1. The CDR3 loop reads CASGDRSNQPQHF. The CDR3 DNA reads as TGTGCCAGCGGGGACAGGAGCAATCAGCCCCAGCATTTT.

This clonotype turned up a few times. The genes are TRBV6-6 and TRBJ1-1, with D unclear. Between the trimmed V and J ends, which lost 0 bases and 0 bases, there was a span of 11 bases. The CDR3 loop spans 16 amino acids. The germline V gene has CDR1 MNHNY and CDR2 SVGAGI (reference sequence). CDR3 nucleotide sequence: TGTGCCAGCAGTTACTCGAGTCCGGGTATGAACACTGAAGCTTTCTTT. Its translation: CASSYSSPGMNTEAFF.

In its sample, this clonotype was seen many times. The chain employs TRBV4-2 and TRBJ2-7; D not resolved. From germline, CDR1 is LGHNA and CDR2 YNFKEQ. This CDR3 has 13 residues. Trimming shortened V by 0 bases and J by 2 bases, and 5 bases separated the two germline ends. The CDR3 is CASSQEEAYEQYF. CDR3 sequence (DNA): TGTGCCAGCAGCCAAGAAGAGGCCTACGAGCAGTACTTC.

The chain recombines TRBV14 with TRBJ2-5; D ambiguous. The germline CDR1 and CDR2 sequences are SGHDN and FVKESK. V was pared by 8 bases and J by 1 base, with 14 bases between. The CDR3 extends over 14 amino acids. The CDR3 is CASVTKLGQETQYF. Here the CDR3 DNA reads TGTGCCAGCGTCACAAAATTAGGCCAAGAGACCCAGTACTTC.